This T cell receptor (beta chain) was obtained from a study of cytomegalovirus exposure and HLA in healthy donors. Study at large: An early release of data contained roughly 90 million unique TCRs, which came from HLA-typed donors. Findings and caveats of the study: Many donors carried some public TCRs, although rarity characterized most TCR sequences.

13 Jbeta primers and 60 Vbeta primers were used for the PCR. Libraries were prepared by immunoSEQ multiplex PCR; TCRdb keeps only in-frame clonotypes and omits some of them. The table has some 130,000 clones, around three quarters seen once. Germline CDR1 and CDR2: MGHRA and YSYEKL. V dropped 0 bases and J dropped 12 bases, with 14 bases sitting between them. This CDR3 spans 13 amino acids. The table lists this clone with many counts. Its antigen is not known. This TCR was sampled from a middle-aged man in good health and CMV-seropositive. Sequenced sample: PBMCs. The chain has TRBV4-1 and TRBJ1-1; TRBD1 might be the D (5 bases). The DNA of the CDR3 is TGCGCCAGCAGCCAAGATCGGGCAGGGTGGTCTTTCTTT. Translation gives CASSQDRAGWSFF.